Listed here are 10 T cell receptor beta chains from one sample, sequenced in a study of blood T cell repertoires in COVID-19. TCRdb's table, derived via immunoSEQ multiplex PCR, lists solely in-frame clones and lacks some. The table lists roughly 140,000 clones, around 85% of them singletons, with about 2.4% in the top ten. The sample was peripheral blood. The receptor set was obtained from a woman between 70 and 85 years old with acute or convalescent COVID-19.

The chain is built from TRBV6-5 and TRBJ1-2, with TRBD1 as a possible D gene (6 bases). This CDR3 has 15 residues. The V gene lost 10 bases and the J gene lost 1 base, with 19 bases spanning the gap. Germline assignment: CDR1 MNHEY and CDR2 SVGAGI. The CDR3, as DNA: TGTGCCACGAACTTCCAGGGGAGGGTTAACTATGGCTACACCTTC. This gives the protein CATNFQGRVNYGYTF.

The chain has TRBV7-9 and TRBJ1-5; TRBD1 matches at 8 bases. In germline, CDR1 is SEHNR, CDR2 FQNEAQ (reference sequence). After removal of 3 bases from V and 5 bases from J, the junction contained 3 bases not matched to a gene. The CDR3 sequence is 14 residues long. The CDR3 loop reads CASSLTGADQPQHF. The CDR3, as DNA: TGTGCCAGCAGCTTGACAGGGGCCGATCAGCCCCAGCATTTT.

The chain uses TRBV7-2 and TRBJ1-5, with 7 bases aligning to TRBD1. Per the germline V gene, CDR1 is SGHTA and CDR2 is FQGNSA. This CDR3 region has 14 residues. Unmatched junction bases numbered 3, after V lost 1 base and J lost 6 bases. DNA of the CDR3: TGTGCCAGCAGCTTAGGACAGGGCGGTCAGCCCCAGCATTTT. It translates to CASSLGQGGQPQHF.

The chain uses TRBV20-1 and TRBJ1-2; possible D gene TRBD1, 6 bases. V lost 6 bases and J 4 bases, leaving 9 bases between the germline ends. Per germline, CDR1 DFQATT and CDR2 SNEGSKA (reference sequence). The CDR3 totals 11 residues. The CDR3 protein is CSATGPYGYTF. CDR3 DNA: TGCAGTGCAACAGGGCCCTATGGCTACACCTTC.

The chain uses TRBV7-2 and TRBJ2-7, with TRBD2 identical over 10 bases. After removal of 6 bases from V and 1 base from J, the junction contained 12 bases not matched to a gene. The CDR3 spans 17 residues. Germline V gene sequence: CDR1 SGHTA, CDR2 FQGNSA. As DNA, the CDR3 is TGTGCCAGCAGGACGGGTCTAGCGGGGGCCCAATCCTACGAGCAGTACTTC. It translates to CASRTGLAGAQSYEQYF. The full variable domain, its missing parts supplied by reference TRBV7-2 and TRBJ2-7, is GAGVSQSPSNKVTEKGKDVELRCDPISGHTALYWYRQSLGQGLEFLIYFQGNSAPDKSGLPSDRFSAERTGGSVSTLTIQRTQQEDSAVYLCASRTGLAGAQSYEQYFGPGTRLTVT.

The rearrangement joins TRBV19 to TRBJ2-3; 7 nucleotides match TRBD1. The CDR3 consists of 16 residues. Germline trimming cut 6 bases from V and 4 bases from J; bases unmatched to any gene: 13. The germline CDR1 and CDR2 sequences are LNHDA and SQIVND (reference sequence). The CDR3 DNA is TGTGCCAGTAGCCGACAACAGGGGAAGAGGGCAGATACGCAGTATTTT. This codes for CASSRQQGKRADTQYF.

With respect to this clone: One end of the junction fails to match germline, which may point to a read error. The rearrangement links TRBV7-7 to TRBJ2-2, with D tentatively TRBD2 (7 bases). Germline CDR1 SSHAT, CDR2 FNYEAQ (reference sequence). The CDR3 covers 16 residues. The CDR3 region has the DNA TGTGCTAGCAGCACCAAGATGGGAGGGGGCACCGGGGAGCTGTTTTTT. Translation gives CASSTKMGGGTGELFF.

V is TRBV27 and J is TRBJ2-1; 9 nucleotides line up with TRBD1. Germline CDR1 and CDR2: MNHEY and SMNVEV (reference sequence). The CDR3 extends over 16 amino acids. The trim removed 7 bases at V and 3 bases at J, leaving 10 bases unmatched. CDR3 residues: CASKEAGTGNYNEQFF. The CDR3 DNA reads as TGTGCCAGCAAAGAAGCCGGGACAGGGAACTACAATGAGCAGTTCTTC.

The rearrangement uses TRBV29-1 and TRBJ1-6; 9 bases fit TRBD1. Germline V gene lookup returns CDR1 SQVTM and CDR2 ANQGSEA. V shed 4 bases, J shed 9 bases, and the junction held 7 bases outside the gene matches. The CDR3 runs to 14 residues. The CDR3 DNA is TGCAGCGTTGTTACAGGGGGCGCAGGTTCACCCCTCCACTTT. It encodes CSVVTGGAGSPLHF. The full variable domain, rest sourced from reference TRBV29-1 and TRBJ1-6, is SAVISQKPSRDICQRGTSLTIQCQVDSQVTMMFWYRQQPGQSLTLIATANQGSEATYESGFVIDKFPISRPNLTFSTLTVSNMSPEDSSIYLCSVVTGGAGSPLHFGNGTRLTVT.

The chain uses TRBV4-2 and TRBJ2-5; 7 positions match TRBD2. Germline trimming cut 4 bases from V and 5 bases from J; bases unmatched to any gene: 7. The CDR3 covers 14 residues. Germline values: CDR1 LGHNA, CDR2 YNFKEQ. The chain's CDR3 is CASSRPGGWETQYF. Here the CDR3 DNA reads TGTGCCAGCAGCCGACCCGGGGGGTGGGAGACCCAGTACTTC.